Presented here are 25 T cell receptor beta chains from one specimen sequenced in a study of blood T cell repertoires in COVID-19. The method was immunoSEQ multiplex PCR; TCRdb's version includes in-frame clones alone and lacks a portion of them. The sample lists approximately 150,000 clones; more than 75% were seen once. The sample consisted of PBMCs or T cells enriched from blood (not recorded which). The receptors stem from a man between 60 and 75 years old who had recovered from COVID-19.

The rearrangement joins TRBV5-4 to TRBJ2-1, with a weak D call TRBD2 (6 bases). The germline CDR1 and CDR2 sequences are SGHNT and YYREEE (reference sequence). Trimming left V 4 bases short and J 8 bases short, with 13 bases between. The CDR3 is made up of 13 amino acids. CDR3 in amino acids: CASSATERDEQFF. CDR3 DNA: TGTGCCAGCAGCGCTACCGAGCGGGATGAGCAGTTCTTC.

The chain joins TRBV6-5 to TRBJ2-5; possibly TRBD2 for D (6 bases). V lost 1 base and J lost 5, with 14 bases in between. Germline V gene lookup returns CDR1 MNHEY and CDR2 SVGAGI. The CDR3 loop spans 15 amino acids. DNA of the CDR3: TGTGCCAGCAGTTACTTGGCGCGGGATGGGGAGACCCAGTACTTC. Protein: CASSYLARDGETQYF.

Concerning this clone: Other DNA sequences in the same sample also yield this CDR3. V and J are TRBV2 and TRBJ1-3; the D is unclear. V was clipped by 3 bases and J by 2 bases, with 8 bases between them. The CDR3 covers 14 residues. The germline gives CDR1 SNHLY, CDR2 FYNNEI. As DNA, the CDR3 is TGTGCCAGCAGTGAGGGCACACCTGGAAACACCATATATTTT. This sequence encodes CASSEGTPGNTIYF.

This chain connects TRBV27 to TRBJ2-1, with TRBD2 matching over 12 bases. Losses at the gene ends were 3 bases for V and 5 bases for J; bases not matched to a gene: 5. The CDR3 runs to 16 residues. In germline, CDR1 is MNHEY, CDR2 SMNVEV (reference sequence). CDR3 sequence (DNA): TGTGCCAGCAGTTTTTGGACTAGCGGGATCCACAATGAGCAGTTCTTC. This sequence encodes CASSFWTSGIHNEQFF.

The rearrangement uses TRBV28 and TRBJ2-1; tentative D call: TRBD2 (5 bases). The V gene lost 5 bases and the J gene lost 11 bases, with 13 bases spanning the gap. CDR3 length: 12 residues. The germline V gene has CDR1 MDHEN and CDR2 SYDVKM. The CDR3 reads CASSPGVGQQFF. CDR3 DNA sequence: TGTGCCAGCAGTCCCGGGGTAGGACAGCAGTTCTTC.

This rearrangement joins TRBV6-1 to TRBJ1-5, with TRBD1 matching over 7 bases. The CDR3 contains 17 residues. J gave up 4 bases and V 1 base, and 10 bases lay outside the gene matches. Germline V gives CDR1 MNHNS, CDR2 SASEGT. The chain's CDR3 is CASSEDNRGRRNQPQHF. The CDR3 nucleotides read TGTGCCAGCAGTGAAGATAACAGGGGAAGGAGGAATCAGCCCCAGCATTTT.

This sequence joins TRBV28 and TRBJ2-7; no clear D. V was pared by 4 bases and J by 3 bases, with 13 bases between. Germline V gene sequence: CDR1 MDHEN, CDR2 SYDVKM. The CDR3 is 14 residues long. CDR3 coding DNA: TGTGCCAGCAGTTCCGCAGGTTCGATCTACGAGCAGTACTTC. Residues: CASSSAGSIYEQYF.

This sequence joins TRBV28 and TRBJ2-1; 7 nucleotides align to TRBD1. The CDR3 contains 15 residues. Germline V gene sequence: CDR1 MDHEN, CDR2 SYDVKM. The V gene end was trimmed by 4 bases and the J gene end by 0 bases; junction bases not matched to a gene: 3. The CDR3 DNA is TGTGCCAGCAGTTCGGGACAGAGCTCCTACAATGAGCAGTTCTTC. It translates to CASSSGQSSYNEQFF.

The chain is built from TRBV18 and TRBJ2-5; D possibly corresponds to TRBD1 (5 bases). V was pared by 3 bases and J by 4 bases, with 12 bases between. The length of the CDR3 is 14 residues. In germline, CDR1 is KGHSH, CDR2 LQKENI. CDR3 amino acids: CASSPLQGVETQYF. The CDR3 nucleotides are TGTGCCAGCTCACCTCTGCAGGGTGTAGAGACCCAGTACTTC.

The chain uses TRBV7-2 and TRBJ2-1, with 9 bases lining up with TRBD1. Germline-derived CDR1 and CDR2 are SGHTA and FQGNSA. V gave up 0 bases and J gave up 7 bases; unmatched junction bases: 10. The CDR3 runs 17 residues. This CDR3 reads CASSLAGPGQGRNEQFF. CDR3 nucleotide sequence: TGTGCCAGCAGCTTAGCCGGACCGGGACAGGGTCGGAATGAGCAGTTCTTC.

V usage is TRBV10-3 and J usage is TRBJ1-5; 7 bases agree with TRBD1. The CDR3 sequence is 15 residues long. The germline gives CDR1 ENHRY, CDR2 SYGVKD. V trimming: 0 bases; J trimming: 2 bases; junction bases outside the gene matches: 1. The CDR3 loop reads CAISESGTGNQPQHF. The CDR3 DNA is TGTGCCATCAGTGAGTCGGGGACAGGCAATCAGCCCCAGCATTTT.

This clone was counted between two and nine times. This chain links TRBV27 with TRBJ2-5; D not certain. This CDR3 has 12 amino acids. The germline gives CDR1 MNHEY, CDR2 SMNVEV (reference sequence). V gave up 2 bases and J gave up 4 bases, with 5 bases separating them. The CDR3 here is CASSLRGETQYF. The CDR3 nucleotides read TGTGCCAGCAGTTTAAGAGGAGAGACCCAGTACTTC.

In DNA, the CDR3 is TGTGCCACCAGGGGGGACAGCTATAATTCACCCCTCCACTTT. Its protein is CATRGDSYNSPLHF. The V call is TRBV24-1, the J call TRBJ1-6, with 7 bases that match TRBD1. Germline V lookup: CDR1 KGHDR, CDR2 SFDVKD. Trimming at V came to 7 bases and at J to 3 bases, leaving 2 bases not matched to a gene. This CDR3 has 14 residues.

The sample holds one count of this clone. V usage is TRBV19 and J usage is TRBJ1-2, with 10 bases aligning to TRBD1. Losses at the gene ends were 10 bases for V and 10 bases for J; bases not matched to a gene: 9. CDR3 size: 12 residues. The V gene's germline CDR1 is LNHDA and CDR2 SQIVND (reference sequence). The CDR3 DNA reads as TGTGCCACTCGACAGGGGGCAAATGACTACACCTTC. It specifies CATRQGANDYTF. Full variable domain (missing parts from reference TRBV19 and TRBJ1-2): DGGITQSPKYLFRKEGQNVTLSCEQNLNHDAMYWYRQDPGQGLRLIYYSQIVNDFQKGDIAEGYSVSREKKESFPLTVTSAQKNPTAFYLCATRQGANDYTFGSGTRLTVV.

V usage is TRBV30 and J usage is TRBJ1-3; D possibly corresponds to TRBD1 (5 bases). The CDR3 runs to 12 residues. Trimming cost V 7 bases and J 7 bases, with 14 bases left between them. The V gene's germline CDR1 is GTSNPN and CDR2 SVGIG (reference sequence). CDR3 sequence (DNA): TGTGCCTACGGAAGGGGATCTAACACCATATATTTT. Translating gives CAYGRGSNTIYF. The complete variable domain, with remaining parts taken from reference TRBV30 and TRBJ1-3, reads SQTIHQWPATLVQPVGSPLSLECTVEGTSNPNLYWYRQAAGRGLQLLFYSVGIGQISSEVPQNLSASRPQDRQFILSSKKLLLSDSGFYLCAYGRGSNTIYFGEGSWLTVV.

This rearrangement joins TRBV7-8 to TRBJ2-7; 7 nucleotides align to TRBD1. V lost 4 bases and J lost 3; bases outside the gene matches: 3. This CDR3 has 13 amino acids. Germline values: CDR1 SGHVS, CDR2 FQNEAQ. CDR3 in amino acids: CASSYRGFYEQYF. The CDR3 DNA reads TGTGCCAGCAGCTACAGGGGATTCTACGAGCAGTACTTC.

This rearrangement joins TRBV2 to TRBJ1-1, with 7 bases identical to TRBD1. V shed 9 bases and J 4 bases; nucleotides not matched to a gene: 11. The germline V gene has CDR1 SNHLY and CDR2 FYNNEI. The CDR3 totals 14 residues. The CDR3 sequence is CASFQTGVFTEAFF. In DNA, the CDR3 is TGTGCCAGTTTTCAAACAGGGGTTTTCACTGAAGCTTTCTTT.

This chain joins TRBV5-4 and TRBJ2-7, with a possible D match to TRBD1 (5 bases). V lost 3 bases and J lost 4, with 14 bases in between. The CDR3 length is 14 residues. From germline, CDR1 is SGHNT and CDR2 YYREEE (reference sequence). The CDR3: CASSSAGSYYEQYF. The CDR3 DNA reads TGTGCCAGCAGCTCTGCAGGGTCCTATTACGAGCAGTACTTC.

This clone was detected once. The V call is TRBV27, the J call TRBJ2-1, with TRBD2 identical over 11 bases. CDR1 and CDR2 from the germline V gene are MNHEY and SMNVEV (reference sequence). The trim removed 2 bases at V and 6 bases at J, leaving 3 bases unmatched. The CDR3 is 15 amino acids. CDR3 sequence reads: CASSLLAGGPNEQFF. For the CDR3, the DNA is TGTGCCAGCAGTTTACTAGCGGGAGGCCCCAATGAGCAGTTCTTC.

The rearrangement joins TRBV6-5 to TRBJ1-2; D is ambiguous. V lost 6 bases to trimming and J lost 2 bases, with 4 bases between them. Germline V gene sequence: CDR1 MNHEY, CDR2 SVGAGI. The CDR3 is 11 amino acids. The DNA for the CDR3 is TGTGCCAGCAGCTTAAACTATGGCTACACCTTC. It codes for CASSLNYGYTF.

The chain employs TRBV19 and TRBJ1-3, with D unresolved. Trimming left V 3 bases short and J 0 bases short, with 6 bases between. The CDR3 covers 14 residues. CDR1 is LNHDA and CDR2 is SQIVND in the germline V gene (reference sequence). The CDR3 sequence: CASSIGNSGNTIYF. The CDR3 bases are TGTGCCAGTAGTATCGGGAACTCTGGAAACACCATATATTTT.

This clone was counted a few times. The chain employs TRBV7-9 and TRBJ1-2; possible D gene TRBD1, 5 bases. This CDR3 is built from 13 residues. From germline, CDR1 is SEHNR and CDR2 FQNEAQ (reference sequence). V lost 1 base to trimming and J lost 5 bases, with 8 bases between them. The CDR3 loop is CASSLDGGYGYTF. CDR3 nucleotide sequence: TGTGCCAGCAGCTTAGACGGGGGTTATGGCTACACCTTC.

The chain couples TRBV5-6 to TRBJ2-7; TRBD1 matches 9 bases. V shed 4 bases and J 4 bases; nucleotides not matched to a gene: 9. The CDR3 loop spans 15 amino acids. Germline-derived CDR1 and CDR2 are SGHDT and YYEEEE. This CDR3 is CASSGGQGRTYEQYF. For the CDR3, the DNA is TGTGCCAGCAGCGGAGGACAGGGGAGGACATACGAGCAGTACTTC. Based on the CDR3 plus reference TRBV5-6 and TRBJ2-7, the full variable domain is DAGVTQSPTHLIKTRGQQVTLRCSPKSGHDTVSWYQQALGQGPQFIFQYYEEEERQRGNFPDRFSGHQFPNYSSELNVNALLLGDSALYLCASSGGQGRTYEQYFGPGTRLTVT.

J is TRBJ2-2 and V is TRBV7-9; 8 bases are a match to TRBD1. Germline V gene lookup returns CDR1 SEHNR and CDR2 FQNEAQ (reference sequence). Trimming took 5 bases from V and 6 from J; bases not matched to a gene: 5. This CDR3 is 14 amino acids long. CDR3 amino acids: CASSTTRGPGELFF. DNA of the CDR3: TGTGCCAGCAGCACCACCAGGGGGCCCGGGGAGCTGTTTTTT. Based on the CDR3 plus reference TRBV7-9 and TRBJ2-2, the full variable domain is DTGVSQNPRHKITKRGQNVTFRCDPISEHNRLYWYRQTLGQGPEFLTYFQNEAQLEKSRLLSDRFSAERPKGSFSTLEIQRTEQGDSAMYLCASSTTRGPGELFFGEGSRLTVL.

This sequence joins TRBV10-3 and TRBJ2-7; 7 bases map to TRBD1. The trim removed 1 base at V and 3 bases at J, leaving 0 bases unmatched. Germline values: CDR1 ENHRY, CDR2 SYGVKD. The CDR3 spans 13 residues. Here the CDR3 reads CAISEYRGYEQYF. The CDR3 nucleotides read TGTGCCATCAGTGAGTACAGGGGCTACGAGCAGTACTTC.